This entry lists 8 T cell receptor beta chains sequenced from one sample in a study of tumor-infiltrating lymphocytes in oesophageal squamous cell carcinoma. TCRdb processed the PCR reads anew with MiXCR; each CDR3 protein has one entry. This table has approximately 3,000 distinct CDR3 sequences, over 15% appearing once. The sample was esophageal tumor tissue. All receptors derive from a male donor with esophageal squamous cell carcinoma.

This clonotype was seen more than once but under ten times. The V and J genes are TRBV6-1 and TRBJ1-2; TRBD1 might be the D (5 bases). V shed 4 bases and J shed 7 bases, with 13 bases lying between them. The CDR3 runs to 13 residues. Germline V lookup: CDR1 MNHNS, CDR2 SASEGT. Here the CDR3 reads CASSVRDLLGYTF. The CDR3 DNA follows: TGTGCCAGCAGTGTCCGGGACCTCCTTGGCTACACCTTC.

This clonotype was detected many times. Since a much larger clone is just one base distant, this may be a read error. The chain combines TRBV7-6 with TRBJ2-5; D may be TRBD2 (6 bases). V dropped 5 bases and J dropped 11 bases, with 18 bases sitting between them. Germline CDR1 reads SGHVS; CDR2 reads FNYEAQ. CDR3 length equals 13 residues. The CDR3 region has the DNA TGTGCCAGCAGCGTGGGACTTTACAATGAGCAGTACTTC. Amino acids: CASSVGLYNEQYF.

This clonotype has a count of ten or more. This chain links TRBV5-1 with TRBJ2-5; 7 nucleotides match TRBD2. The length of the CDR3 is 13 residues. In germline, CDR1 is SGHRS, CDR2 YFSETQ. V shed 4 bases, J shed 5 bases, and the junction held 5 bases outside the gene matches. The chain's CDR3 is CASSLGGTETQYF. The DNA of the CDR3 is TGCGCCAGCAGCCTCGGGGGGACGGAGACCCAGTACTTC.

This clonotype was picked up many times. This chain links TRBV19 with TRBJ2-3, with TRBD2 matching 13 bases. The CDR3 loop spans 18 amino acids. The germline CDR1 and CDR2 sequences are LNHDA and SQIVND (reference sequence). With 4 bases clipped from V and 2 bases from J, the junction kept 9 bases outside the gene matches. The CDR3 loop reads CASSTSGLAGHDTDTQYF. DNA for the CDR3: TGTGCCAGTAGTACCTCGGGACTAGCGGGGCACGACACAGATACGCAGTATTTT.

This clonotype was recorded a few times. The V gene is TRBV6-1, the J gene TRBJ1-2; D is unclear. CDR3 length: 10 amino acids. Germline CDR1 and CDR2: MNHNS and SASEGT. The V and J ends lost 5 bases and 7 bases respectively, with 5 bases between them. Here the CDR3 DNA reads TGTGCCAGCAGTCGGGGTGGCTACACCTTC. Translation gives CASSRGGYTF.

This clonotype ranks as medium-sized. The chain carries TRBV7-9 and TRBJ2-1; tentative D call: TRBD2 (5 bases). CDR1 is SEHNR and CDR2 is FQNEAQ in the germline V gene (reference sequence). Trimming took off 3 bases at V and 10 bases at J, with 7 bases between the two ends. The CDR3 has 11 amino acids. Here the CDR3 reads CASSFREEQFF. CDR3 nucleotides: TGTGCCAGCAGCTTCCGGGAAGAGCAGTTCTTC.

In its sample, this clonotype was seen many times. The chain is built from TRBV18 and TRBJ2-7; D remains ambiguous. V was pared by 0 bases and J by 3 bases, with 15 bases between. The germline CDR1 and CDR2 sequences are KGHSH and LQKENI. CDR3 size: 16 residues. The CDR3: CASSPPSRIRNYEQYF. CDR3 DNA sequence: TGTGCCAGCTCACCACCCTCCAGGATTAGGAACTACGAGCAGTACTTC.

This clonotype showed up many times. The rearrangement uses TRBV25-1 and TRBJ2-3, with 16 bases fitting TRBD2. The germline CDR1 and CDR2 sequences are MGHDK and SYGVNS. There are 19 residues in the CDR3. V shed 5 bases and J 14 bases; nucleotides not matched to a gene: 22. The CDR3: CASSTTGTSGGANTGELYF. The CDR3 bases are TGTGCCAGCAGTACAACCGGGACTAGCGGGGGGGCGAACACCGGGGAGCTGTATTTT.